This T cell receptor beta chain was identified during a study of T cells in Graves' hyperthyroidism and ophthalmopathy. This clonotype has ten or more counts. CDR3 size: 13 residues. Looked up from germline, CDR1 is SEHNR and CDR2 is FQNEAQ (reference sequence). V was cut by 5 bases and J by 4 bases, with 12 bases left in between. Template material for amplifying TCR beta CDR3 regions consisted of RNA transcripts. The HTBI primer set drove a first-round RT-PCR of the TCR CDR3. TCRdb re-analysed the multiplex PCR reads in MiXCR, keeping a single row per CDR3 protein. The top ten hold less than 25% of the sample, which has 380,000 or so distinct CDR3 sequences, approximately 13% seen once.

The specimen was blood. The chain uses TRBV7-9 and TRBJ2-7; no clear D gene. This sequence originates from a man aged 25 to 40 with Graves' hyperthyroidism that later progressed to Graves' ophthalmopathy. In DNA, the CDR3 is TGTGCCAGCAGCACGGACCGTCGGTACGAGCAGTACTTC. Translation gives CASSTDRRYEQYF.